This TCR beta chain was obtained from a study of chemoradiotherapy in HPV16-positive cancers. Study-wide points: During treatment, candidate HPV-specific clones and E7-related motifs expanded in tumor. In HPV16-positive patients, HPV-responsive T-cell expansion tracked better recurrence-free survival.

Sequenced by immunoSEQ multiplex PCR; TCRdb stores in-frame clones only, minus some. Of approximately 58,000 clones detected, about 88% appear once; the ten largest clones hold roughly 3%. As to this clone: The antigen remains unidentified.

This CDR3 is 16 amino acids long. Between the trimmed V and J ends, which lost 5 bases and 2 bases, there was a span of 15 bases. Germline-derived CDR1 and CDR2 are LNHDA and SQIVND (reference sequence). The source material was blood, sampled from a patient who underwent chemoradiotherapy. V usage is TRBV19 and J usage is TRBJ2-2; possible D gene TRBD1, 5 bases. This sequence originates from a human donor with HPV-associated anogenital cancer. The CDR3 is CASSFLQGANTGELFF. In DNA, the CDR3 is TGTGCCAGTAGTTTCCTTCAGGGTGCAAACACCGGGGAGCTGTTTTTT. Full variable domain (missing parts from reference TRBV19 and TRBJ2-2): DGGITQSPKYLFRKEGQNVTLSCEQNLNHDAMYWYRQDPGQGLRLIYYSQIVNDFQKGDIAEGYSVSREKKESFPLTVTSAQKNPTAFYLCASSFLQGANTGELFFGEGSRLTVL.